This T cell receptor beta chain comes out of a study of early stage breast cancer tumors. General study results and limits: Comparing each tissue with blood distinguished tumor from normal in 14 of 16 patients. Most shared enriched TCRB sequences were commonly generated ones.

Germline CDR1 MNHNS, CDR2 SASEGT. The CDR3 loop spans 16 amino acids. V trimming: 3 bases; J trimming: 4 bases; junction bases outside the gene matches: 5. On this clone itself: Its target is not known.

Libraries were prepared by immunoSEQ multiplex PCR; TCRdb keeps only in-frame clonotypes and omits some of them. The repertoire has about 41,000 clones, around 72% of them found once; the top ten carry approximately 7.1%. Sequencing was carried out using blood. The V gene is TRBV6-1, the J gene TRBJ2-2; 10 bases map to TRBD1. The sequence was collected from a person between 50 and 60 years old with breast cancer. CDR3 sequence reads: CASSDGTGASTGELFF. CDR3 nucleotide sequence: TGTGCCAGCAGTGACGGGACAGGGGCGAGCACCGGGGAGCTGTTTTTT.